These T cell receptor beta chains were read from a single sample in a study of T cell clonotyping in hematopoietic cell transplantation. The assay was immunoSEQ multiplex PCR, and TCRdb's table has in-frame clones only and misses some. The data show under 9,500 clones, 80% to 90% seen once. Sequenced material: PBMCs, taken 180 days after allogeneic stem cell transplant. The origin of the receptors is a human patient who had an allogeneic stem cell transplant, so the T cells may come from the graft donor. The donor label of this sample is uncertain. Some clones in this sample may be carry-over from other donors' samples. Both conserved end residues are part of each CDR3. D genes are given only for firm matches. Size is omitted from some rows. Given values are once, few, many or a class for expanded clones.

j_gene,d_gene,v_gene,len,abundance,CDR3nt,CDR3aa
TRBJ1-1,TRBD1,TRBV7-9,15,NA,TGTGCCAGCAGCTTAGGTCAGGGGGGCGTCTCGGAAGCTTTCTTT,CASSLGQGGVSEAFF
TRBJ1-4,TRBD1,TRBV5-4,14,once,TGTGCCAGCAGCGCGGGACAGGTCAAAGAAAAACTGTTTTTT,CASSAGQVKEKLFF
TRBJ2-1,NA,TRBV6-6,11,NA,TGTGCCGCAGGTATTAACAATGAGCAGTTCTTC,CAAGINNEQFF
TRBJ2-5,NA,TRBV28,14,NA,TGTGCCAGCAGTTTAGCAGGGAGAATCGAGACCCAGTACTTC,CASSLAGRIETQYF
TRBJ2-3,NA,TRBV5-1,15,NA,TGCGCCAGCAGCCCCGGGCCCTTGAGCACAGATACGCAGTATTTT,CASSPGPLSTDTQYF
TRBJ1-1,NA,TRBV30,15,NA,TGTGCCTGGAAACAGGACAGAGGGGTTAACACTGAAGCTTTCTTT,CAWKQDRGVNTEAFF
TRBJ2-7,TRBD1,TRBV7-9,13,NA,TGTGCCAGCGGTCGGGACAGGGAGTACGAGCAGTACTTC,CASGRDREYEQYF
TRBJ1-2,NA,TRBV7-9,11,NA,TGTGCCAGCAGCTTAGAGCATGGCTACACCTTC,CASSLEHGYTF
TRBJ1-2,NA,TRBV11-2,18,NA,TGTGCCAGCAGTTCACAGAGAGGGACGGTTTTTAATAACTATGGCTACACCTTC,CASSSQRGTVFNNYGYTF
TRBJ2-5,TRBD2,TRBV29-1,13,NA,TGCAGCGTTGTGGGGGGGGGACGAGAGACCCAGTACTTC,CSVVGGGRETQYF
TRBJ1-2,NA,TRBV4-3,14,NA,TGCGCCAGCAGCCAAGAGTCGTGGGCGCATGGCTACACCTTC,CASSQESWAHGYTF
TRBJ2-7,TRBD2,TRBV29-1,13,NA,TGCAGCGCCGCTGGGGGGGGTCCCTACGAGCAGTACTTC,CSAAGGGPYEQYF
TRBJ1-5,NA,TRBV27,15,NA,TGTGCCAGCAGTTTAGGGACGGATAGCAATCAGCCCCAGCATTTT,CASSLGTDSNQPQHF
TRBJ1-5,TRBD1,TRBV6-1,16,few,TGTGCCAGCAGTGGAGTACAGGCAGGGGGCGTGCAGCCCCAGCATTTT,CASSGVQAGGVQPQHF
TRBJ1-1,NA,TRBV4-2,13,NA,TGTGCCAGCAGGAAGACAGGGAACACTGAAGCTTTCTTT,CASRKTGNTEAFF
TRBJ1-2,NA,TRBV20-1,10,NA,TGCAGTGCTGGGTCCTATGGCTACACCTTC,CSAGSYGYTF
TRBJ1-6,NA,TRBV9,15,NA,TGTGCCAGCAGCGTTAGGACGGACTATAATTCACCCCTCCACTTT,CASSVRTDYNSPLHF
TRBJ2-7,TRBD1,TRBV2,14,NA,TGTGCCAGCGGCGGACAGGCCTTCTCCTACGAGCAGTACTTC,CASGGQAFSYEQYF
TRBJ2-3,TRBD2,TRBV15,16,NA,TGTGCCACCAGCAGAGAATTAGCGGGGGGTGGAGATACGCAGTATTTT,CATSRELAGGGDTQYF
TRBJ1-5,TRBD1,TRBV6-4,19,few,TGTGCCAGCAGCCATTTCCGGGACAGGGTTAGGGGTAGCAATCAGCCCCAGCATTTT,CASSHFRDRVRGSNQPQHF
TRBJ1-1,NA,TRBV7-9,16,NA,TGTGCCAGCAGCTTAGGGGAGGCAGGGGAGGACACTGAAGCTTTCTTT,CASSLGEAGEDTEAFF
TRBJ1-2,NA,TRBV4-2,14,few,TGTGCCAGCAGCCAGGAGGAATCCACCTATGGCTACACCTTC,CASSQEESTYGYTF
TRBJ1-1,NA,TRBV15,18,NA,TGTGCCACCAGCAGAGTCTTCGGGGGCGGACGGATGAACACTGAAGCTTTCTTT,CATSRVFGGGRMNTEAFF
TRBJ2-6,NA,TRBV6-5,15,NA,TGTGCCAGCAGTTACTCGTGGTCTGGGGCCAACGTCCTGACTTTC,CASSYSWSGANVLTF
TRBJ1-1,NA,TRBV7-2,12,NA,TGTGCCAGCAGCTTATTGGGCACCCAAGCTTTCTTT,CASSLLGTQAFF
TRBJ1-1,NA,TRBV7-2,13,NA,TGTGCCAGCAGCTTACAACAGAACACTGAAGCTTTCTTT,CASSLQQNTEAFF